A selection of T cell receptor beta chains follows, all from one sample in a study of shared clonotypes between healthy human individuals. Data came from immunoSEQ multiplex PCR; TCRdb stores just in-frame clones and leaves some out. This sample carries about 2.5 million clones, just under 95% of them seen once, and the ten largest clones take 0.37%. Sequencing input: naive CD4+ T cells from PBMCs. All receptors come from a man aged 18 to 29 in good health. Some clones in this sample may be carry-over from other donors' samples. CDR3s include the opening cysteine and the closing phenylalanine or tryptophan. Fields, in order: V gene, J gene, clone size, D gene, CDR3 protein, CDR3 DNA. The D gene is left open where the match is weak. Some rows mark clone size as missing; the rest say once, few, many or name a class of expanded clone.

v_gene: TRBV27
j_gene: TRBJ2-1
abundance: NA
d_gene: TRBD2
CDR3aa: CASSLSRSPLAGGNEQFF
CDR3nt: TGTGCCAGCAGTTTATCGCGCTCGCCGCTAGCGGGAGGTAATGAGCAGTTCTTC

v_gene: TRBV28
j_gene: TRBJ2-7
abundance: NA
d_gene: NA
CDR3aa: CASSFGGGSNYEQYF
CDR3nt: TGTGCCAGCAGTTTTGGAGGGGGCTCCAACTACGAGCAGTACTTC

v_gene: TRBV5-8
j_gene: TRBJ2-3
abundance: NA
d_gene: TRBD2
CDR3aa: CASSWRGTSGPTDTQYF
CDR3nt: TGTGCCAGCAGCTGGAGGGGGACTAGCGGCCCAACAGATACGCAGTATTTT

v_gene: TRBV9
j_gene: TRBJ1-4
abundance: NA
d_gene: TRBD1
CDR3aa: CASSLGQVNEKLFF
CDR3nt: TGTGCCAGCAGCTTAGGACAGGTTAATGAAAAACTGTTTTTT

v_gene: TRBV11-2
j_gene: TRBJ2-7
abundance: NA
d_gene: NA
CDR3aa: CASSLGHPGNEQYF
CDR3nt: TGTGCCAGCAGCTTAGGCCATCCAGGGAACGAGCAGTACTTC

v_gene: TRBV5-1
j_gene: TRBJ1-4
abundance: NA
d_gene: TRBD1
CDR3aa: CASSFEQGMYEKLFF
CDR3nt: TGCGCCAGCAGCTTCGAACAGGGGATGTATGAAAAACTGTTTTTT

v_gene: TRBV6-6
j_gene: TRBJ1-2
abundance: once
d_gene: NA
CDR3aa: CASRAGLGYGYTF
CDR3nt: TGTGCCAGCAGGGCGGGACTGGGCTATGGCTACACCTTC

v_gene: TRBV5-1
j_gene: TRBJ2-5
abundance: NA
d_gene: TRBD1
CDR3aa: CASRPTGTGVETQYF
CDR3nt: TGCGCCAGCAGACCTACCGGGACAGGGGTTGAGACCCAGTACTTC

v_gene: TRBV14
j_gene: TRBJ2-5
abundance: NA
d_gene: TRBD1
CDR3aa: CASSQGDREGETQYF
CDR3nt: TGTGCCAGCAGCCAAGGCGACAGGGAAGGAGAGACCCAGTACTTC

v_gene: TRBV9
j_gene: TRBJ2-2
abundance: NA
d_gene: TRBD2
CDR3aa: CASSALTSANTGELFF
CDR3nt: TGTGCCAGCAGCGCTCTTACTAGCGCGAACACCGGGGAGCTGTTTTTT

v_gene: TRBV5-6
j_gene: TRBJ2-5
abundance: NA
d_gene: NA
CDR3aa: CASSFQNQETQYF
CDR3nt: TGTGCCAGCAGCTTCCAGAACCAAGAGACCCAGTACTTC

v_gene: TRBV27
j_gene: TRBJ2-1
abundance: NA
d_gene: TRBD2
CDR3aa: CASSGRLGNEQFF
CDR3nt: TGTGCCAGCAGCGGGAGGTTGGGGAATGAGCAGTTCTTC

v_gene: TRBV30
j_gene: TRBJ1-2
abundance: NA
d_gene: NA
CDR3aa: CAWSIPGLQNYGYTF
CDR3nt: TGTGCCTGGAGTATACCGGGACTCCAAAACTATGGCTACACCTTC

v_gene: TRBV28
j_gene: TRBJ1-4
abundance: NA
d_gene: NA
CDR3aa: CASKGGNEKLFF
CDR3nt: TGTGCCAGCAAGGGGGGGAATGAAAAACTGTTTTTT

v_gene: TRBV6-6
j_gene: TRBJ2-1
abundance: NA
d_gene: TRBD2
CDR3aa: CASSYSRREGYNEQFF
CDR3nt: TGTGCCAGCAGTTACTCGAGGAGGGAGGGATACAATGAGCAGTTCTTC

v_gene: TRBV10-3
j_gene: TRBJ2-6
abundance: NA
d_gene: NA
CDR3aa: CAIGFSGANVLTF
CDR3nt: TGTGCCATCGGATTCTCTGGGGCCAACGTCCTGACTTTC

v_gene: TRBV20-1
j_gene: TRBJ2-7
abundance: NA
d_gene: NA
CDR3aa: CSAPLPYEQYF
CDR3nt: TGCAGTGCACCGCTGCCCTACGAGCAGTACTTC

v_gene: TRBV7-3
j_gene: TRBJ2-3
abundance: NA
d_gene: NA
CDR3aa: CASSLIGSTDTQYF
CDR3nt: TGTGCCAGCAGCTTAATAGGTAGCACAGATACGCAGTATTTT

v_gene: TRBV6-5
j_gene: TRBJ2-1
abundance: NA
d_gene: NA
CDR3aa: CASSPYQPFNEQFF
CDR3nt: TGTGCCAGCAGCCCCTATCAGCCTTTCAATGAGCAGTTCTTC

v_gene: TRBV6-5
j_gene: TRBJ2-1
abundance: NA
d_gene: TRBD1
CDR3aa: CASSDRDSPYNEQFF
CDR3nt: TGTGCCAGCAGCGACCGGGACAGCCCCTACAATGAGCAGTTCTTC

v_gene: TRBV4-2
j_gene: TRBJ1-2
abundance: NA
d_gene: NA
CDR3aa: CASSQLPGTYGYTF
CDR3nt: TGTGCCAGCAGCCAGTTACCCGGGACCTATGGCTACACCTTC

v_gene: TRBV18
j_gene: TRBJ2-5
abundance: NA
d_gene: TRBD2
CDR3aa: CASSPSGREGTQYF
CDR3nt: TGTGCCAGCTCACCCTCGGGCAGGGAGGGGACCCAGTACTTC

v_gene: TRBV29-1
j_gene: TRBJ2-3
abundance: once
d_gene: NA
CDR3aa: CSVGGQRVVDTQYF
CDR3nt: TGCAGCGTTGGAGGGCAGAGGGTTGTAGATACGCAGTATTTT

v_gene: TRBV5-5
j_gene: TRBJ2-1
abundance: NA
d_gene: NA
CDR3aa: CASSLEGVVYNEQFF
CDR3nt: TGTGCCAGCAGCTTGGAGGGTGTTGTGTACAATGAGCAGTTCTTC

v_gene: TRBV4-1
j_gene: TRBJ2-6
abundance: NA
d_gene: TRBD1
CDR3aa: CASSQQTGVTGANVLTF
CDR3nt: TGCGCCAGCAGCCAGCAGACAGGGGTTACTGGGGCCAACGTCCTGACTTTC

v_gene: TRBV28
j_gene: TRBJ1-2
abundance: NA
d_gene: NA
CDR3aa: CASRLTGSFNGYTF
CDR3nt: TGTGCCAGCAGACTTACAGGTAGTTTTAATGGCTACACCTTC

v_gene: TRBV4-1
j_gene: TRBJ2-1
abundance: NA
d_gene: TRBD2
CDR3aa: CASSQLGTSGKEQFF
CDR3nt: TGCGCCAGCAGCCAGCTAGGTACTAGCGGTAAAGAGCAGTTCTTC

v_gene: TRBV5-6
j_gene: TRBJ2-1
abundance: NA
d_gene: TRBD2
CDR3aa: CASSLLAGTKGRFF
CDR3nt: TGTGCCAGCAGCTTACTAGCGGGCACCAAAGGGAGGTTCTTC

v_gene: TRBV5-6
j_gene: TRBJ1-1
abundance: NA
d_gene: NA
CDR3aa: CASSWRGEVNTEAFF
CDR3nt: TGTGCCAGCAGCTGGAGGGGGGAAGTGAACACTGAAGCTTTCTTT

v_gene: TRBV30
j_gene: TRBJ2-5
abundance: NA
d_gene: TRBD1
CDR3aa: CAWSVGTGGGETQYF
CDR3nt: TGTGCCTGGAGTGTGGGGACAGGTGGAGGGGAGACCCAGTACTTC

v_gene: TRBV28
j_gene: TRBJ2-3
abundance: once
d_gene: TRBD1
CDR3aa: CASSHRDRDLDTQYF
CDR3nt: TGTGCCAGCAGTCACCGGGACAGGGATTTGGATACGCAGTATTTT

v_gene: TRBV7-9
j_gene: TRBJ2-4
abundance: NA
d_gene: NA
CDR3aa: CASSLALPPPGNIQYF
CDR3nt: TGTGCCAGCAGCTTAGCGCTTCCACCCCCGGGGAACATTCAGTACTTC

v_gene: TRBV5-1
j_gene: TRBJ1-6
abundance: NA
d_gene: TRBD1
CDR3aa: CASSVGTENSPLHF
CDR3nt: TGCGCCAGCAGCGTCGGGACAGAGAATTCACCCCTCCACTTT

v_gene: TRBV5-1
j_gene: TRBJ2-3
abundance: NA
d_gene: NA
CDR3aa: CASSLRLRVRGTDTQYF
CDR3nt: TGCGCCAGCAGCTTGAGGTTAAGGGTTAGGGGCACAGATACGCAGTATTTT

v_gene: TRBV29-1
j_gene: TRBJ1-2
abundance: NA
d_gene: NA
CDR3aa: CSGGSGYGYTF
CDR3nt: TGCAGCGGTGGGTCCGGCTATGGCTACACCTTC